The subject of this entry is one TCR beta chain. This clonotype was seen at least ten times. The clone's antigen remains unknown. No base-level quality is on record; no much larger clone is a single base apart. This entry belongs to a study of breast tumors, draining lymph nodes, adjacent tissues (TCRdb year 2016). With respect to the entire study: In breast cancer patients, the study compared the TCR beta repertoires of tumor, adjacent nontumor tissue and axillary lymph nodes. The study aimed to assess the relationships and possible T-cell exchange between tumor, surrounding tissue and draining lymph node repertoires in human breast cancer. Results and caveats for the whole study, not just this receptor: The conclusion that tumor T cells originate in lymph nodes was presented as consistent with a hypothesis rather than as directly demonstrated. A scenario in which most tumor T cells derive from the lymph node and then expand within tumor tissue was judged to be consistent with the data. Tumor and nontumor tissue repertoires were found to be significantly more similar in luminal-like than in basal-like breast cancer. Tumor T-cell repertoires showed less diversity than lymph node repertoires and more diversity than nontumor tissue repertoires, and tumor T-cell repertoires showed preferential V and J gene usage.

The CDR3 runs 16 residues from the cysteine to the phenylalanine. Only CDR3 DNA remains: 48 bases, in frame from the first base. The germline V and J ends show losses of 2 bases and 5 bases respectively, and no gene match explains 9 bases of the junction. Taken from the germline V gene, the CDR1 and CDR2 loops are MDHEN and SYDVKM. Lymph node samples came from the axillary draining lymph nodes of breast cancer patients. Instrument used: Illumina HiSeq 2000. TCR beta chain libraries were generated by multiplex PCR amplification. The amplified TCR beta chain products were analyzed by high-throughput sequencing. The raw public reads went through TCRdb reprocessing: fastp at Q25, MiXCR clone calling, in-frame beta chains kept. For every CDR3 protein sequence, its rows merge into one entry that carries the most common genes and DNA. The sample table records some 150,000 distinct CDR3 sequences; 20% to 25% of these occur just once. 2.5% to 3% of the sample belongs to the ten largest clones.

The rearranged chain carries TRBV28 and TRBJ2-7, and 10 junctional nucleotides match TRBD2. The sequenced sample consisted of axillary lymph node tissue. The TCR originated in a female donor with breast cancer. Some clones in this sample may be carry-over from other donors' samples. The nucleotide sequence is given as TGTGCCAGCAGTTTAGTCTGGGCTAGCGGGAGTGACGAGCAGTACTTC. Its product reads: CASSLVWASGSDEQYF.